A single sample is the source of the 20 T cell receptor beta chains below, sequenced in a study of shared T cell receptors in the human thymus. The data were produced by immunoSEQ multiplex PCR, yet TCRdb's version contains in-frame clones alone and is incomplete. The data show some 700,000 clones, approximately 87% seen once. These same data were also listed under a study on human thymus T cells.

Sequencing used thymocytes. Every receptor here comes from a boy under three years old with a congenital heart defect.

The V call is TRBV7-2, the J call TRBJ2-7, with TRBD2 identical over 11 bases. CDR3 size: 19 residues. Germline V gene sequence: CDR1 SGHTA, CDR2 FQGNSA. Unmatched junction bases numbered 15, after V lost 5 bases and J lost 0 bases. CDR3 in DNA: TGTGCCAGCAGCCAACGTAAACCCGGACTAGCGGGCTCCTCCTACGAGCAGTACTTC. It yields the protein CASSQRKPGLAGSSYEQYF. Based on the CDR3 plus reference TRBV7-2 and TRBJ2-7, the full variable domain is GAGVSQSPSNKVTEKGKDVELRCDPISGHTALYWYRQSLGQGLEFLIYFQGNSAPDKSGLPSDRFSAERTGGSVSTLTIQRTQQEDSAVYLCASSQRKPGLAGSSYEQYFGPGTRLTVT.

CDR3 sequence reads: CASSVRTSGIYEQYF. CDR3 coding DNA: TGTGCCAGCAGCGTACGGACTAGCGGGATTTACGAGCAGTACTTC. The genes are TRBV9 and TRBJ2-7, with 12 bases that match TRBD2. The V gene end was trimmed by 1 base and the J gene end by 4 bases; junction bases not matched to a gene: 3. The CDR3 covers 15 residues. Germline CDR1 and CDR2: SGDLS and YYNGEE.

CDR3 sequence: CASSLRLAGGRLYNEQFF. DNA of the CDR3: TGTGCCAGCAGCCTTCGACTAGCGGGAGGCCGCTTATACAATGAGCAGTTCTTC. The chain employs TRBV9 and TRBJ2-1, with 13 bases lining up with TRBD2. The CDR3 spans 18 residues. Germline CDR1 and CDR2: SGDLS and YYNGEE. V lost 4 bases to trimming and J lost 4 bases; unmatched junction nucleotides: 11.

The rearrangement uses TRBV6-4 and TRBJ1-5; 7 bases line up with TRBD1. Germline CDR1 reads MRHNA; CDR2 reads SNTAGT. The CDR3 extends over 16 amino acids. After removal of 2 bases from V and 5 bases from J, the junction contained 9 bases not matched to a gene. The CDR3 sequence is CASSDLSTGMHQPQHF. As DNA, the CDR3 is TGTGCCAGCAGTGACCTCTCGACAGGGATGCATCAGCCCCAGCATTTT.

The rearrangement uses TRBV10-2 and TRBJ2-7; D ambiguous. The V gene lost 0 bases and the J gene lost 0 bases, with 12 bases spanning the gap. Looked up from germline, CDR1 is WSHSY and CDR2 is SAAADI. The CDR3 is 16 residues long. In nucleotides, the CDR3 is TGCGCCAGCAGTGAGTCCAAAACAGTTGTCTCCTACGAGCAGTACTTC. Translated: CASSESKTVVSYEQYF.

The chain is built from TRBV29-1 and TRBJ1-1, with D hard to call. The V end was cut by 2 bases, the J end by 5 bases, with 9 bases between. Germline values: CDR1 SQVTM, CDR2 ANQGSEA. This CDR3 has 12 amino acids. This chain's CDR3 is CSVEREITEAFF. The CDR3 region has the DNA TGCAGCGTTGAAAGGGAGATTACTGAAGCTTTCTTT.

This clone was observed a few times. The chain combines TRBV19 with TRBJ2-7; D perhaps matches TRBD1 (6 bases). From germline, CDR1 is LNHDA and CDR2 SQIVND (reference sequence). This CDR3 has 14 residues. V was pared by 2 bases and J by 0 bases, with 8 bases between. The CDR3 here is CASSIRTDSYEQYF. CDR3 DNA: TGTGCCAGTAGTATAAGGACAGACTCCTACGAGCAGTACTTC.

The table lists this clone with a few counts. The gene calls are TRBV6-5 and TRBJ2-5; 10 bases are shared with TRBD2. J lost 5 bases, V lost 5 bases, and 5 bases had no gene match. The CDR3 length is 14 residues. CDR1 is MNHEY, CDR2 SVGAGI, per germline. Here the CDR3 reads CASSLKREGETQYF. CDR3 nucleotides: TGTGCCAGCAGTCTTAAGCGGGAGGGGGAGACCCAGTACTTC.

The CDR3 DNA reads TGTGCCACCAGCAGACCGAAAATTTGGACAGGAGTCTACGAGCAGTACTTC. It is translated as CATSRPKIWTGVYEQYF. The chain uses TRBV15 and TRBJ2-7; 7 bases match TRBD1. CDR3 length: 17 amino acids. Unmatched junction bases numbered 13, after V lost 2 bases and J lost 3 bases. CDR1 is LNHNV, CDR2 YYDKDF, per germline (reference sequence).

CDR3 sequence: CASSRVRGGNEQFF. The CDR3, as DNA: TGTGCCAGCAGCCGCGTAAGGGGGGGAAATGAGCAGTTCTTC. The chain recombines TRBV7-9 with TRBJ2-1, with D perhaps matching TRBD2 (7 bases). Germline assignment: CDR1 SEHNR and CDR2 FQNEAQ (reference sequence). V lost 5 bases and J 7 bases, leaving 15 bases between the germline ends. The CDR3 is 14 amino acids.

The chain uses TRBV5-4 and TRBJ2-5; TRBD1 might be the D (7 bases). The CDR3 loop spans 15 amino acids. V dropped 0 bases and J dropped 7 bases, with 16 bases sitting between them. CDR1 is SGHNT, CDR2 YYREEE, per germline (reference sequence). The CDR3 nucleotides read TGTGCCAGCAGCTTGGGGCAGGGGGGAGGTGGGACCCAGTACTTC. Protein sequence: CASSLGQGGGGTQYF.

This clone appeared a few times. V is TRBV29-1 and J is TRBJ2-5; unclear D gene. Germline CDR1 and CDR2: SQVTM and ANQGSEA. The ends were cut back, 4 bases at V and 3 bases at J, with 3 bases in the middle. The CDR3 covers 10 residues. In DNA form, the CDR3 reads TGCAGCGTTGGAGAAGAGACCCAGTACTTC. The encoded protein is CSVGEETQYF.

The chain joins TRBV4-2 to TRBJ2-7; possibly TRBD2 for D (5 bases). The CDR3 loop spans 13 amino acids. The V end was cut by 1 base, the J end by 6 bases, with 10 bases between. CDR1 and CDR2 (germline): LGHNA, YNFKEQ. The CDR3 DNA follows: TGTGCCAGCAGCCAAGTCGGGATTTCCGAGCAGTACTTC. Amino acids: CASSQVGISEQYF.

This chain uses TRBV15 with TRBJ2-5; 9 bases agree with TRBD2. Trimming at V came to 1 base and at J to 1 base, leaving 4 bases not matched to a gene. The CDR3 runs to 16 residues. Germline assignment: CDR1 LNHNV and CDR2 YYDKDF (reference sequence). The CDR3 here is CATSRATSGLQETQYF. The CDR3 DNA follows: TGTGCCACCAGCAGAGCGACTAGCGGACTCCAAGAGACCCAGTACTTC.

This clone was seen a single time. This chain connects TRBV7-6 to TRBJ2-1; 10 nucleotides agree with TRBD1. The germline V gene has CDR1 SGHVS and CDR2 FNYEAQ. V gave up 5 bases and J gave up 0 bases; unmatched junction bases: 13. CDR3 length: 19 residues. Here the CDR3 DNA reads TGTGCCAGCAGCCCCTCGGGACAGGGGTCCATGAGCTCCTACAATGAGCAGTTCTTC. Protein product: CASSPSGQGSMSSYNEQFF.

The gene calls are TRBV5-6 and TRBJ1-1; no reliable D call. Germline-derived CDR1 and CDR2 are SGHDT and YYEEEE. The CDR3 covers 14 residues. The V end lost 1 base, the J end lost 4 bases, and 11 bases lay between the germline ends. The DNA of the CDR3 is TGTGCCAGCAGCTTGATCAAGGGAGGCACTGAAGCTTTCTTT. It yields the protein CASSLIKGGTEAFF. The entire variable domain, with the rest obtained from reference TRBV5-6 and TRBJ1-1, is as follows: DAGVTQSPTHLIKTRGQQVTLRCSPKSGHDTVSWYQQALGQGPQFIFQYYEEEERQRGNFPDRFSGHQFPNYSSELNVNALLLGDSALYLCASSLIKGGTEAFFGQGTRLTVV.

This chain joins TRBV27 and TRBJ2-7; TRBD2 might be the D (6 bases). Germline CDR1 and CDR2: MNHEY and SMNVEV (reference sequence). V lost 6 bases and J 4 bases, leaving 10 bases between the germline ends. This CDR3 has 12 amino acids. The CDR3 DNA sequence: TGTGCCAGCAGCCCAGCGGGTTACGAGCAGTACTTC. Translated: CASSPAGYEQYF.

The rearrangement links TRBV7-2 to TRBJ2-3, with a weak D call TRBD1 (5 bases). Germline V gene sequence: CDR1 SGHTA, CDR2 FQGNSA. The CDR3 has 14 amino acids. The V gene lost 1 base and the J gene lost 0 bases, with 5 bases spanning the gap. The CDR3 bases are TGTGCCAGCAGCTTAGAGGGGAGCACAGATACGCAGTATTTT. It translates to CASSLEGSTDTQYF.

This clone appeared a single time. This sample also contains other DNA sequences that code for the same CDR3. This chain connects TRBV5-4 to TRBJ2-5; 7 bases fit TRBD1. The CDR3 is made up of 17 amino acids. Germline CDR1 reads SGHNT; CDR2 reads YYREEE (reference sequence). Germline trimming cut 0 bases from V and 3 bases from J; bases unmatched to any gene: 11. The CDR3 reads CASSLGETGPQEETQYF. CDR3 nucleotide sequence: TGTGCCAGCAGCTTGGGTGAGACAGGGCCACAAGAAGAGACCCAGTACTTC. The variable domain in full, with the rest retrieved from reference TRBV5-4 and TRBJ2-5, is ETGVTQSPTHLIKTRGQQVTLRCSSQSGHNTVSWYQQALGQGPQFIFQYYREEENGRGNFPPRFSGLQFPNYSSELNVNALELDDSALYLCASSLGETGPQEETQYFGPGTRLLVL.

The chain is built from TRBV27 and TRBJ2-3; D unclear. Trimming removed 4 bases at V and 6 bases at J, with 5 bases between. The CDR3 is made up of 11 amino acids. Per germline, CDR1 MNHEY and CDR2 SMNVEV (reference sequence). The CDR3 DNA follows: TGTGCCAGCAGTTGCGGCGATACGCAGTATTTT. This translates into CASSCGDTQYF.